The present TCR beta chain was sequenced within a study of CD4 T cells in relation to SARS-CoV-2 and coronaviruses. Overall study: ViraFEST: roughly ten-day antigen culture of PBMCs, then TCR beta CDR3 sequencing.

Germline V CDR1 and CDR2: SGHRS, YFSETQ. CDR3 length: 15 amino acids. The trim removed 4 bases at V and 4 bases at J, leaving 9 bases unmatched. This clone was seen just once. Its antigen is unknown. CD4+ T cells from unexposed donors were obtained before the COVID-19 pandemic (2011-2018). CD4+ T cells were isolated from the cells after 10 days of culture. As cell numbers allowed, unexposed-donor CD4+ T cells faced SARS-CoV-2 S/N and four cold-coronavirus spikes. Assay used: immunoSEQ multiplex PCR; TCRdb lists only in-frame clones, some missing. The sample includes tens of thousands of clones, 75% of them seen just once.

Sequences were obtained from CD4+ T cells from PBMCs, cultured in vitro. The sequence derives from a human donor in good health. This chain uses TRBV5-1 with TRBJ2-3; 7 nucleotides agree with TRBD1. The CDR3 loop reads CASSPAPTGADTQYF. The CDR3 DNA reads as TGCGCCAGCAGCCCGGCCCCCACAGGGGCAGATACGCAGTATTTT. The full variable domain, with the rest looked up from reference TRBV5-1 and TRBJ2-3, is KAGVTQTPRYLIKTRGQQVTLSCSPISGHRSVSWYQQTPGQGLQFLFEYFSETQRNKGNFPGRFSGRQFSNSRSEMNVSTLELGDSALYLCASSPAPTGADTQYFGPGTRLTVL.